These T cell receptor beta chains were read from a single sample in a study of blood T cell repertoires in COVID-19. Sequencing was performed with immunoSEQ multiplex PCR; in TCRdb, only in-frame clones are kept and a portion is missing. In the table there are approximately 170,000 clones, 88% of which are singletons. The sequenced material came from PBMCs or T cells enriched from blood (not recorded which). The source of these receptors is a woman between 18 and 30 years old who had recovered from COVID-19. Both conserved end residues are part of each CDR3. Each record gives: J gene, clone size, D gene, V gene, CDR3 protein, CDR3 DNA. A D gene is named only where the DNA matches it firmly. Only some rows state a clone size, as once, few, many or a class for expanded clones.

J: TRBJ1-1; size: once; D: TRBD1; V: TRBV29-1; CDR3: CSVTRGQDTEAFF; DNA: TGCAGCGTTACCAGGGGGCAGGACACTGAAGCTTTCTTT
J: TRBJ2-3; size: NA; D: TRBD2; V: TRBV7-3; CDR3: CASSPTRTSGSTDTQYF; DNA: TGTGCCAGCAGCCCAACCCGGACTAGCGGGAGTACCGATACGCAGTATTTT
J: TRBJ2-3; size: NA; D: NA; V: TRBV28; CDR3: CASSLGGSTDTQYF; DNA: TGTGCCAGCAGTTTAGGCGGAAGCACAGATACGCAGTATTTT
J: TRBJ1-1; size: NA; D: NA; V: TRBV27; CDR3: CASSLSFGGTEAFF; DNA: TGTGCCAGCAGTTTATCGTTCGGGGGCACTGAAGCTTTCTTT
J: TRBJ1-6; size: NA; D: NA; V: TRBV7-2; CDR3: CASSLIQRAPLHF; DNA: TGTGCCAGCAGCTTAATCCAGCGGGCACCCCTCCACTTT
J: TRBJ1-1; size: NA; D: TRBD1; V: TRBV19; CDR3: CASSILGTGDRGAFF; DNA: TGTGCCAGTAGTATTTTAGGGACAGGGGACCGGGGGGCTTTCTTT
J: TRBJ2-1; size: NA; D: NA; V: TRBV11-3; CDR3: CASSLGGTPYNEQFF; DNA: TGTGCCAGCAGCTTAGGTGGGACTCCCTACAATGAGCAGTTCTTC
J: TRBJ2-2; size: NA; D: NA; V: TRBV12-5; CDR3: CASGLGGGNTGELFF; DNA: TGTGCTAGTGGTTTGGGAGGGGGGAACACCGGGGAGCTGTTTTTT
J: TRBJ1-1; size: NA; D: TRBD1; V: TRBV2; CDR3: CASSELEGAEAFF; DNA: TGTGCCAGCAGTGAATTAGAGGGGGCAGAGGCTTTCTTT
J: TRBJ2-5; size: NA; D: TRBD1; V: TRBV18; CDR3: CASSLSSGTGLLQETQYF; DNA: TGTGCCAGCTCACTTTCCTCCGGGACAGGGCTCCTCCAAGAGACCCAGTACTTC
J: TRBJ1-5; size: few; D: NA; V: TRBV21-1; CDR3: CASSKGGRSSNQPQHF; DNA: TGTGCCAGCAGCAAAGGAGGTAGGAGTAGCAATCAGCCCCAGCATTTT
J: TRBJ2-7; size: NA; D: TRBD2; V: TRBV4-1; CDR3: CASSQDGYGGGTYEQYF; DNA: TGCGCCAGCAGCCAAGATGGCTATGGCGGGGGAACCTACGAGCAGTACTTC
J: TRBJ2-7; size: few; D: NA; V: TRBV6-5; CDR3: CASMPGAYEQYF; DNA: TGTGCCAGCATGCCAGGGGCCTACGAGCAGTACTTC
J: TRBJ1-2; size: NA; D: NA; V: TRBV12-3/TRBV12-4; CDR3: CASSFTVTYGYTF; DNA: TGTGCCAGCAGTTTCACAGTAACCTATGGCTACACCTTC
J: TRBJ2-5; size: once; D: NA; V: TRBV6-5; CDR3: CASSDSAEQETQYF; DNA: TGTGCCAGCAGTGACTCTGCGGAGCAAGAGACCCAGTACTTC
J: TRBJ1-6; size: NA; D: NA; V: TRBV2; CDR3: CASSERVQLGSPLHF; DNA: TGTGCCAGCAGTGAACGAGTGCAGCTAGGCTCACCCCTCCACTTT
J: TRBJ1-6; size: NA; D: NA; V: TRBV9; CDR3: CASSGHTGSDGSPLHF; DNA: TGTGCCAGCAGCGGACATACAGGGTCGGACGGGTCACCCCTCCACTTT
J: TRBJ2-5; size: NA; D: NA; V: TRBV28; CDR3: CASKEHFFQETQYF; DNA: TGTGCCAGCAAGGAGCATTTTTTCCAAGAGACCCAGTACTTC
J: TRBJ1-2; size: NA; D: NA; V: TRBV10-3; CDR3: CAINSGQRIYGYTF; DNA: TGTGCCATCAATTCAGGACAGAGGATCTATGGCTACACCTTC
J: TRBJ1-4; size: few; D: TRBD1; V: TRBV19; CDR3: CASSRDRAEKLFF; DNA: TGTGCCAGTAGCCGGGACAGGGCTGAAAAACTGTTTTTT
J: TRBJ2-7; size: few; D: NA; V: TRBV30; CDR3: CAWSQGNGPYEQYF; DNA: TGTGCCTGGAGTCAGGGGAACGGACCGTACGAGCAGTACTTC
J: TRBJ2-5; size: NA; D: NA; V: TRBV12-3/TRBV12-4; CDR3: CASSFTGEETQYF; DNA: TGTGCCAGCAGTTTTACGGGAGAGGAGACCCAGTACTTC
J: TRBJ1-2; size: NA; D: TRBD1; V: TRBV6-5; CDR3: CASSYRSTGGGGYTF; DNA: TGTGCCAGCAGTTACAGGTCAACAGGGGGTGGTGGCTACACCTTC
J: TRBJ2-7; size: NA; D: TRBD2; V: TRBV5-6; CDR3: CASSPFLAGGIPYYEQYF; DNA: TGTGCCAGCAGCCCCTTTCTAGCGGGAGGTATACCATACTACGAGCAGTACTTC
J: TRBJ2-3; size: NA; D: NA; V: TRBV6-4; CDR3: CASSDTGSSTDTQYF; DNA: TGTGCCAGCAGTGACACGGGTTCTAGCACAGATACGCAGTATTTT
J: TRBJ1-5; size: NA; D: TRBD1; V: TRBV28; CDR3: CASKRQGVYSNQPQHF; DNA: TGTGCCAGCAAAAGACAGGGGGTTTATAGCAATCAGCCCCAGCATTTT
J: TRBJ2-7; size: NA; D: NA; V: TRBV28; CDR3: CASSRGEQYF; DNA: TGTGCCAGCAGTCGAGGAGAGCAGTACTTC
J: TRBJ2-2; size: few; D: NA; V: TRBV28; CDR3: CASVLSGLSGELFF; DNA: TGTGCCAGCGTGCTTAGCGGTCTCTCGGGGGAGCTGTTTTTT
J: TRBJ1-1; size: NA; D: NA; V: TRBV19; CDR3: CASTIGGVNTEAFF; DNA: TGTGCCAGTACCATCGGAGGGGTGAACACTGAAGCTTTCTTT
J: TRBJ2-1; size: NA; D: NA; V: TRBV7-9; CDR3: CASSENRNNNEQFF; DNA: TGTGCCAGCAGCGAGAACCGAAATAACAATGAGCAGTTCTTC
J: TRBJ2-1; size: NA; D: NA; V: TRBV12-5; CDR3: CASGTTGDNEQFF; DNA: TGTGCTAGTGGTACGACCGGGGACAATGAGCAGTTCTTC
J: TRBJ1-3; size: NA; D: TRBD1; V: TRBV4-3; CDR3: CASSQARAGGSVSGNTIYF; DNA: TGCGCCAGCAGCCAAGCTAGGGCAGGGGGCTCCGTCAGTGGAAACACCATATATTTT
J: TRBJ1-2; size: few; D: TRBD1; V: TRBV6-2/TRBV6-3; CDR3: CASSQTGYGYTF; DNA: TGTGCCAGCAGTCAGACAGGGTATGGCTACACCTTC
J: TRBJ1-1; size: NA; D: NA; V: TRBV29-1; CDR3: CSVALGSANTEAFF; DNA: TGCAGCGTGGCCCTCGGGTCTGCGAACACTGAAGCTTTCTTT
J: TRBJ2-7; size: NA; D: TRBD1; V: TRBV4-3; CDR3: CASSQTGTGASEQYF; DNA: TGCGCCAGCAGCCAAACCGGGACAGGGGCCTCCGAGCAGTACTTC
J: TRBJ1-3; size: NA; D: NA; V: TRBV2; CDR3: CASSEGGERNTIYF; DNA: TGTGCCAGCAGTGAGGGGGGGGAGAGAAACACCATATATTTT
J: TRBJ2-7; size: NA; D: NA; V: TRBV28; CDR3: CASSLSVTTPSYEQYF; DNA: TGTGCCAGCAGTTTAAGTGTCACAACCCCCTCCTACGAGCAGTACTTC
J: TRBJ2-2; size: NA; D: NA; V: TRBV9; CDR3: CASSVERGTGELFF; DNA: TGTGCCAGCAGCGTAGAACGGGGCACCGGGGAGCTGTTTTTT
J: TRBJ1-5; size: NA; D: TRBD1; V: TRBV6-4; CDR3: CASSEGQDSNQPQHF; DNA: TGTGCCAGCAGTGAGGGACAGGATAGCAATCAGCCCCAGCATTTT
J: TRBJ2-7; size: NA; D: NA; V: TRBV28; CDR3: CASSLDVRGFEQYF; DNA: TGTGCCAGCAGCCTGGATGTGCGGGGCTTTGAGCAGTACTTC
J: TRBJ2-7; size: NA; D: NA; V: TRBV19; CDR3: CASTGDATRGTAYEQYF; DNA: TGTGCCAGTACCGGCGACGCAACGAGGGGGACGGCCTACGAGCAGTACTTC
J: TRBJ2-2; size: NA; D: NA; V: TRBV7-9; CDR3: CASKGVTNTGELFF; DNA: TGTGCCAGCAAGGGGGTGACGAACACCGGGGAGCTGTTTTTT
J: TRBJ1-2; size: NA; D: NA; V: TRBV10-2; CDR3: CASSESEGSGYTF; DNA: TGCGCCAGCAGTGAGTCGGAAGGGAGTGGCTACACCTTC
J: TRBJ2-1; size: NA; D: TRBD2; V: TRBV18; CDR3: CASSPQTSGSSDEQFF; DNA: TGTGCCAGCTCACCACAAACTAGCGGGAGCAGCGATGAGCAGTTCTTC
J: TRBJ1-2; size: once; D: NA; V: TRBV28; CDR3: CASREASLLDGYTF; DNA: TGTGCCAGCAGGGAGGCCTCTTTACTGGACGGCTACACCTTC
J: TRBJ1-4; size: NA; D: NA; V: TRBV5-6; CDR3: CASSLGRTARDNEKLFF; DNA: TGTGCCAGCAGCTTGGGGCGGACAGCAAGGGATAATGAAAAACTGTTTTTT
J: TRBJ2-1; size: NA; D: NA; V: TRBV15; CDR3: CATSKRLAGLDEQFF; DNA: TGTGCCACCAGCAAAAGGCTAGCTGGTTTAGATGAGCAGTTCTTC
J: TRBJ1-5; size: NA; D: TRBD1; V: TRBV23-1; CDR3: CASSPFAGTGKYSNQPQHF; DNA: TGCGCCAGCAGTCCGTTCGCAGGGACAGGGAAATATAGCAATCAGCCCCAGCATTTT
J: TRBJ1-1; size: NA; D: NA; V: TRBV28; CDR3: CASRRRVVDTEAFF; DNA: TGTGCCAGCAGGAGACGGGTTGTAGACACTGAAGCTTTCTTT
J: TRBJ1-2; size: NA; D: NA; V: TRBV28; CDR3: CASSLFGSAYGYTF; DNA: TGTGCCAGCAGTTTATTCGGCAGCGCCTATGGCTACACCTTC
J: TRBJ1-1; size: NA; D: NA; V: TRBV3-1/TRBV3-2; CDR3: CASSQVATDTEAFF; DNA: TGTGCCAGCAGCCAAGTAGCTACGGACACTGAAGCTTTCTTT
J: TRBJ2-7; size: few; D: NA; V: TRBV5-1; CDR3: CASSLRNSNLYEQYF; DNA: TGCGCCAGCAGCTTGAGGAACAGCAACCTCTACGAGCAGTACTTC
J: TRBJ1-2; size: once; D: NA; V: TRBV7-6; CDR3: CASSLYKAGLPFNYGYTF; DNA: TGTGCCAGCAGCTTATATAAGGCAGGTCTCCCTTTCAACTATGGCTACACCTTC
J: TRBJ1-2; size: NA; D: NA; V: TRBV9; CDR3: CASSVAGYGYTF; DNA: TGTGCCAGCAGCGTAGCGGGGTATGGCTACACCTTC
J: TRBJ1-2; size: NA; D: TRBD1; V: TRBV10-3; CDR3: CAISAPGQGFSGYTF; DNA: TGTGCCATCAGTGCCCCGGGACAGGGGTTTTCGGGCTACACCTTC
J: TRBJ2-5; size: NA; D: TRBD2; V: TRBV10-3; CDR3: CAITSGGQETQYF; DNA: TGTGCCATCACCAGCGGGGGCCAAGAGACCCAGTACTTC
J: TRBJ2-3; size: few; D: TRBD2; V: TRBV20-1; CDR3: CSASPRLAGITDTQYF; DNA: TGCAGTGCTAGTCCGAGACTAGCGGGCATAACAGATACGCAGTATTTT
J: TRBJ1-6; size: NA; D: TRBD1; V: TRBV19; CDR3: CASSSRPGQGNSPLHF; DNA: TGTGCCAGTAGTTCAAGGCCAGGACAGGGAAATTCACCCCTCCACTTT
J: TRBJ1-5; size: NA; D: NA; V: TRBV28; CDR3: CASSYLSGNQPQHF; DNA: TGTGCCAGCAGTTATTTGTCCGGGAATCAGCCCCAGCATTTT
J: TRBJ2-3; size: NA; D: NA; V: TRBV15; CDR3: CATSRAAGVGTDTQYF; DNA: TGTGCCACCAGCAGAGCCGCCGGGGTGGGCACAGATACGCAGTATTTT